Listed here are 3 T cell receptor beta chains from one sample, sequenced in a study of cytomegalovirus exposure and HLA in healthy donors. PCR employed 60 Vbeta and 13 Jbeta primers. Method: immunoSEQ multiplex PCR; TCRdb's copy keeps in-frame clones and lacks some. Altogether 130,000 or so clones are present, around 8.5% being singletons, with the ten largest covering under 5.5%. Material for sequencing was PBMCs. All receptors derive from a middle-aged man in good health and CMV-seronegative.

This clone came up a few times. The CDR3, as DNA: TGTGCCAGCAGGAGAGCTGGGACAGAGCCCTCCTACGAGCAGTACTTC. Its translation: CASRRAGTEPSYEQYF. The rearrangement joins TRBV28 to TRBJ2-7; 7 nucleotides agree with TRBD1. The J segment lost 0 bases and the V segment lost 6 bases, leaving 11 bases of the junction unmatched. Germline V gives CDR1 MDHEN, CDR2 SYDVKM. The CDR3 contains 16 residues.

This clone has more than one count but fewer than ten. The chain links TRBV5-1 to TRBJ2-3, with 7 positions matching TRBD2. This CDR3 comprises 15 residues. The V segment lost 0 bases and the J segment 3 bases; nucleotides outside the gene matches: 4. The V gene's germline CDR1 is SGHRS and CDR2 YFSETQ. The DNA of the CDR3 is TGCGCCAGCAGCTTGGAACCGGGGGGTACAGATACGCAGTATTTT. Its protein is CASSLEPGGTDTQYF.

This clone was seen only a few times. The chain couples TRBV28 to TRBJ1-1; a weak D match, TRBD1 (5 bases). Germline V gene data show CDR1 as MDHEN and CDR2 as SYDVKM. The V end lost 6 bases, the J end lost 1 base, and 9 bases lay between the germline ends. The CDR3 contains 13 residues. CDR3 loop: CASRLTGNTEAFF. In DNA, the CDR3 is TGTGCCAGCAGACTTACAGGGAACACTGAAGCTTTCTTT. Full variable domain (remainder filled in from reference TRBV28 and TRBJ1-1): DVKVTQSSRYLVKRTGEKVFLECVQDMDHENMFWYRQDPGLGLRLIYFSYDVKMKEKGDIPEGYSVSREKKERFSLILESASTNQTSMYLCASRLTGNTEAFFGQGTRLTVV.